The rows below give T cell receptor beta chains drawn from one sample of a study of neurological immune-mediated disorders. Each CDR3 protein is one row after TCRdb ran MiXCR on the 5' RACE reads. The data hold about 62,000 distinct CDR3 sequences, with around 4.8% observed a single time. The sequenced sample was PBMCs. These TCRs come from a woman aged 45-65 years with multiple sclerosis. Both conserved end residues are part of each CDR3. Fields, in order: J gene, D gene, V gene, clone size, CDR3 DNA, CDR3 protein. A D gene is named only where the DNA matches it firmly. Clone size is stated in some rows and not others, as once, few, many or a class when expanded.

j_call: TRBJ1-5
d_call: NA
v_call: TRBV20-1
clone_size: NA
cdr3_nt: TGCAGTGCTATGTCCGGACAGCAGCCCCAGAATTTT
cdr3_aa: CSAMSGQQPQNF

j_call: TRBJ1-2
d_call: NA
v_call: TRBV7-2
clone_size: few
cdr3_nt: TGTGCCAGCAGGGGGGCAGGTGATGGCTACACCTTC
cdr3_aa: CASRGAGDGYTF

j_call: TRBJ1-2
d_call: NA
v_call: TRBV5-1
clone_size: many
cdr3_nt: TGCGCCAGCAGCTTCGGACAGTTTAACTATGGCTACACCTTC
cdr3_aa: CASSFGQFNYGYTF

j_call: TRBJ1-4
d_call: TRBD1
v_call: TRBV20-1
clone_size: many
cdr3_nt: TGCAGTGCCTTACGGACAGGTGAAGAAAAACTGTTTTTT
cdr3_aa: CSALRTGEEKLFF

j_call: TRBJ2-3
d_call: TRBD1
v_call: TRBV6-5
clone_size: many
cdr3_nt: TGTGCCAGCAGTAGAAGGACAGGGGAATTCACAGATACGCAGTATTTT
cdr3_aa: CASSRRTGEFTDTQYF

j_call: TRBJ2-5
d_call: NA
v_call: TRBV7-9
clone_size: few
cdr3_nt: TGTGCCAGCAGCTCCTATAGGCCTCCGACCGGGACCGACGGGGAGACCCAGTACTTC
cdr3_aa: CASSSYRPPTGTDGETQYF

j_call: TRBJ2-7
d_call: TRBD1
v_call: TRBV28
clone_size: NA
cdr3_nt: TGTGCCAGCAGTTTTCCGGGACAGCTCGAGCAGTACTTC
cdr3_aa: CASSFPGQLEQYF

j_call: TRBJ2-2
d_call: NA
v_call: TRBV4-1
clone_size: few
cdr3_nt: TGCGCCAGCAGTCATAGTACCACCGGGGAGCTGTTTTTT
cdr3_aa: CASSHSTTGELFF

j_call: TRBJ1-1
d_call: NA
v_call: TRBV5-1
clone_size: few
cdr3_nt: TGCGCCAGCAGCCTCGGACAGCCCACTGAAGCTTTCTTT
cdr3_aa: CASSLGQPTEAFF

j_call: TRBJ2-6
d_call: TRBD2
v_call: TRBV6-2/TRBV6-3
clone_size: many
cdr3_nt: TGTGCCAGCATCCACCGGGTAGCGGGGGGGCGGTCTGGGGCCAACGTCCTGACTTTC
cdr3_aa: CASIHRVAGGRSGANVLTF

j_call: TRBJ1-2
d_call: NA
v_call: TRBV6-2/TRBV6-3
clone_size: many
cdr3_nt: TGTGCCAGCAGTACCGGACGTGCCTATGGCTACACCTTC
cdr3_aa: CASSTGRAYGYTF

j_call: TRBJ1-2
d_call: NA
v_call: TRBV3-1
clone_size: many
cdr3_nt: TGTGCCAGCAGCCGCAGGGTACGCGATGGCTACACCTTC
cdr3_aa: CASSRRVRDGYTF

j_call: TRBJ1-2
d_call: NA
v_call: TRBV5-1
clone_size: few
cdr3_nt: TGCGCCAGCAGCACCGAAAACTATGGCTACACCTTC
cdr3_aa: CASSTENYGYTF

j_call: TRBJ2-5
d_call: TRBD2
v_call: TRBV20-1
clone_size: many
cdr3_nt: TGCAGTGCTAGAGGGGTGCTAGCGGGGCAAGAGACCCAGTACTTC
cdr3_aa: CSARGVLAGQETQYF

j_call: TRBJ1-1
d_call: NA
v_call: TRBV10-3
clone_size: NA
cdr3_nt: TGTGCCATCAGTGAGATAGGGACGGATAATGAAGCTTTCTTT
cdr3_aa: CAISEIGTDNEAFF

j_call: TRBJ1-4
d_call: NA
v_call: TRBV10-3
clone_size: few
cdr3_nt: TGTGCCATCAGGCAAGACGGAGCAACTAATGAAAAACTGTTTTTT
cdr3_aa: CAIRQDGATNEKLFF

j_call: TRBJ1-4
d_call: NA
v_call: TRBV20-1
clone_size: many
cdr3_nt: TGCAGTGCTAGTAGATTGGTTGAAAAACTGTTTTTT
cdr3_aa: CSASRLVEKLFF

j_call: TRBJ2-7
d_call: TRBD1
v_call: TRBV6-2/TRBV6-3
clone_size: many
cdr3_nt: TGTGCCAGCCGGGACAGAGCCTACGAGCAGTACTTC
cdr3_aa: CASRDRAYEQYF

j_call: TRBJ1-2
d_call: TRBD1
v_call: TRBV7-2
clone_size: many
cdr3_nt: TGTGCCAGCAGCCCAGGACAGGGGGCGTTAGGCTACACCTTC
cdr3_aa: CASSPGQGALGYTF

j_call: TRBJ2-5
d_call: NA
v_call: TRBV4-3
clone_size: many
cdr3_nt: TGCGCCAGCAGCCAGAGGGGGTTCCAAGAGACCCAGTACTTC
cdr3_aa: CASSQRGFQETQYF

j_call: TRBJ2-3
d_call: NA
v_call: TRBV29-1
clone_size: many
cdr3_nt: TGCAGCGTTGACAGGGGAACAGATACGCAGTATTTT
cdr3_aa: CSVDRGTDTQYF

j_call: TRBJ2-3
d_call: NA
v_call: TRBV5-1
clone_size: many
cdr3_nt: TGCGCCAGCAGCCTTTGGCCAGGGTCAGGAGATACGCAGTATTTT
cdr3_aa: CASSLWPGSGDTQYF

j_call: TRBJ2-7
d_call: TRBD1
v_call: TRBV20-1
clone_size: many
cdr3_nt: TGCAGTGCCCGAGGACAGGGGAAGGACGAGCAGTACTTC
cdr3_aa: CSARGQGKDEQYF

j_call: TRBJ1-6
d_call: NA
v_call: TRBV11-2
clone_size: NA
cdr3_nt: TGTGCCAGCAGCTTATACCGCAATTCACCCCTCCACTTT
cdr3_aa: CASSLYRNSPLHF

j_call: TRBJ2-4
d_call: TRBD2
v_call: TRBV5-1
clone_size: many
cdr3_nt: TGCGCCAGCAGCTCGGGGGGATCCGCAAACATTCAGTACTTC
cdr3_aa: CASSSGGSANIQYF

j_call: TRBJ2-3
d_call: NA
v_call: TRBV6-1
clone_size: NA
cdr3_nt: TGTGCCAGCAGTGAACGCGGGGGCACAGATACGCAGTATTTT
cdr3_aa: CASSERGGTDTQYF

j_call: TRBJ2-3
d_call: TRBD2
v_call: TRBV5-6
clone_size: many
cdr3_nt: TGTGCCAGCAGCTTGGTGAACGGGGGGAGCACAGATACGCAGTATTTT
cdr3_aa: CASSLVNGGSTDTQYF

j_call: TRBJ2-1
d_call: NA
v_call: TRBV20-1
clone_size: many
cdr3_nt: TGCAGTGCTCCCGACAGGAGGGGGCACAATGAGCAGTTCTTC
cdr3_aa: CSAPDRRGHNEQFF

j_call: TRBJ1-5
d_call: TRBD1
v_call: TRBV12-3/TRBV12-4
clone_size: many
cdr3_nt: TGTGCCAGCAGTTTAGGGACAGGGGGACGACAGCCCCAGCATTTT
cdr3_aa: CASSLGTGGRQPQHF

j_call: TRBJ1-1
d_call: NA
v_call: TRBV15
clone_size: many
cdr3_nt: TGTGCCACCAGCAGAGCCCGAGGGGCTGAAGCTTTCTTT
cdr3_aa: CATSRARGAEAFF

j_call: TRBJ2-3
d_call: NA
v_call: TRBV5-6
clone_size: many
cdr3_nt: TGTGCCAGCAGACGGACTGAGGCAGATACGCAGTATTTT
cdr3_aa: CASRRTEADTQYF

j_call: TRBJ1-6
d_call: NA
v_call: TRBV12-3/TRBV12-4
clone_size: many
cdr3_nt: TGTGCCAGCAGCCAAGTCGGGGGGACAAATTCACCCCTCCACTTT
cdr3_aa: CASSQVGGTNSPLHF

j_call: TRBJ2-5
d_call: TRBD2
v_call: TRBV11-3
clone_size: many
cdr3_nt: TGTGCCAGCAGTCCCGGGACTAGCGTCGAGACCCAGTACTTC
cdr3_aa: CASSPGTSVETQYF

j_call: TRBJ1-4
d_call: NA
v_call: TRBV7-6
clone_size: many
cdr3_nt: TGTGCCAGCAGCTTAACCCCCACAGGGCCGATCGGATTT
cdr3_aa: CASSLTPTGPIGF

j_call: TRBJ2-1
d_call: TRBD2
v_call: TRBV3-1
clone_size: many
cdr3_nt: TGTGCCAGCAGCCTGTTCACCACTAGCGGGGGGGCGCGCGAGCAGTTCTTC
cdr3_aa: CASSLFTTSGGAREQFF

j_call: TRBJ1-1
d_call: TRBD1
v_call: TRBV20-1
clone_size: few
cdr3_nt: TGCAGTGCTAGAGCGGGACAGGGTGAAGCTTTCTTT
cdr3_aa: CSARAGQGEAFF

j_call: TRBJ2-2
d_call: TRBD2
v_call: TRBV20-1
clone_size: many
cdr3_nt: TGCAGTGCTAGAGTGGCGGGGGAGGACACCGGGGAGCTGTTTTTT
cdr3_aa: CSARVAGEDTGELFF

j_call: TRBJ2-7
d_call: NA
v_call: TRBV20-1
clone_size: many
cdr3_nt: TGCAGTGCTAGAGATCAGGGCCGGGGGGCGACCTACGAGCAGTACTTC
cdr3_aa: CSARDQGRGATYEQYF

j_call: TRBJ2-7
d_call: TRBD1
v_call: TRBV18
clone_size: many
cdr3_nt: TGTGCCAGCTCGCGATCCCCGACAGGGGGAAAGGACGAGCAGTACTTC
cdr3_aa: CASSRSPTGGKDEQYF

j_call: TRBJ1-5
d_call: NA
v_call: TRBV12-3/TRBV12-4
clone_size: many
cdr3_nt: TGTGCCAGCGCCCGTGGGGTGGGGGAAGGGTGGCAGCCCCAGCATTTT
cdr3_aa: CASARGVGEGWQPQHF

j_call: TRBJ1-3
d_call: TRBD1
v_call: TRBV5-1
clone_size: many
cdr3_nt: TGCGCCAGCAGCCCAGGACAGGGGGCGATCTCTGGAAACACCATATATTTT
cdr3_aa: CASSPGQGAISGNTIYF

j_call: TRBJ2-2
d_call: NA
v_call: TRBV5-1
clone_size: many
cdr3_nt: TGCGCCAGCAGCTTAGCTGGGGGGCACACCGGGGAGCTGTTTTTT
cdr3_aa: CASSLAGGHTGELFF

j_call: TRBJ2-1
d_call: NA
v_call: TRBV5-1
clone_size: few
cdr3_nt: TGCGCCAGCAGCTTTCAGGGTGCCGATGAGCAGTTCTTC
cdr3_aa: CASSFQGADEQFF

j_call: TRBJ2-5
d_call: NA
v_call: TRBV7-2
clone_size: many
cdr3_nt: TGTGCCAGCAGCTTAGGGAAGAGAACCCAGTACTTC
cdr3_aa: CASSLGKRTQYF

j_call: TRBJ2-7
d_call: NA
v_call: TRBV18
clone_size: NA
cdr3_nt: TGTGCCAGCTCACCAGAGGGGAGAGTGCAGTACTTC
cdr3_aa: CASSPEGRVQYF

j_call: TRBJ1-1
d_call: NA
v_call: TRBV7-2
clone_size: many
cdr3_nt: TGTGCCAGCAGCTTAGGGCAGGGGTGGGCCACTGAAGCTTTCTTT
cdr3_aa: CASSLGQGWATEAFF

j_call: TRBJ1-3
d_call: TRBD1
v_call: TRBV4-1
clone_size: few
cdr3_nt: TGCGCCAGCAGCCAAGATCAGACAGGGATAACTGGAAACACCATATATTTT
cdr3_aa: CASSQDQTGITGNTIYF

j_call: TRBJ2-1
d_call: NA
v_call: TRBV5-6
clone_size: NA
cdr3_nt: TGTGCCAGCAGCTTGGAAGACGGGGATGAGCAGTTCTTC
cdr3_aa: CASSLEDGDEQFF

j_call: TRBJ1-6
d_call: NA
v_call: TRBV7-2
clone_size: many
cdr3_nt: TGTGCCAGCAGTTATAATTCACCCCTCCACTTT
cdr3_aa: CASSYNSPLHF

j_call: TRBJ1-1
d_call: NA
v_call: TRBV6-6
clone_size: many
cdr3_nt: TGTGCCAGCAGTTACCCAGACCAGGGGAACGAAGCTTTCTTT
cdr3_aa: CASSYPDQGNEAFF

j_call: TRBJ1-2
d_call: NA
v_call: TRBV4-3
clone_size: NA
cdr3_nt: TGCGCCAGCAGCCATCGCGGGAAAAGCGGCTACACCTTC
cdr3_aa: CASSHRGKSGYTF

j_call: TRBJ2-2
d_call: NA
v_call: TRBV7-8
clone_size: many
cdr3_nt: TGTGCCAGCAGCCCTACCTCAATGGCCGGGGAGCTGTTTTTT
cdr3_aa: CASSPTSMAGELFF

j_call: TRBJ2-3
d_call: NA
v_call: TRBV29-1
clone_size: many
cdr3_nt: TGCAGCGTAGACAGCGGTACAGATACGCAGTATTTT
cdr3_aa: CSVDSGTDTQYF